This TCR beta chain was observed in a study of memory CD4+ T cells and cytomegalovirus serostatus. Broader study findings: Of roughly 180 reported CMV TCRbeta sequences, 55 to 80 were found in memory CD4+ repertoires.

This CDR3 comprises 14 residues. V trimming: 5 bases; J trimming: 6 bases; junction bases outside the gene matches: 6. Germline CDR1 reads SGHVS; CDR2 reads FNYEAQ. Single viable CD3+CD4+CD8-CD45RO+ cells were sorted as the memory CD4+ T cells. Concerning this clone itself: Its antigen is unknown.

The data were produced by immunoSEQ multiplex PCR, yet TCRdb's version contains in-frame clones alone and is incomplete. The data hold 45,000 to 60,000 clones, with over 70% observed a single time. The sample consisted of memory CD4+ T cells from blood. The TCR was taken from an adult in good health and CMV-seropositive. This chain uses TRBV7-6 with TRBJ2-2; TRBD1 matches at 7 bases. CDR3 residues: CASSRTGEPGELFF. In nucleotides, the CDR3 is TGTGCCAGCAGCCGAACAGGGGAACCCGGGGAGCTGTTTTTT.